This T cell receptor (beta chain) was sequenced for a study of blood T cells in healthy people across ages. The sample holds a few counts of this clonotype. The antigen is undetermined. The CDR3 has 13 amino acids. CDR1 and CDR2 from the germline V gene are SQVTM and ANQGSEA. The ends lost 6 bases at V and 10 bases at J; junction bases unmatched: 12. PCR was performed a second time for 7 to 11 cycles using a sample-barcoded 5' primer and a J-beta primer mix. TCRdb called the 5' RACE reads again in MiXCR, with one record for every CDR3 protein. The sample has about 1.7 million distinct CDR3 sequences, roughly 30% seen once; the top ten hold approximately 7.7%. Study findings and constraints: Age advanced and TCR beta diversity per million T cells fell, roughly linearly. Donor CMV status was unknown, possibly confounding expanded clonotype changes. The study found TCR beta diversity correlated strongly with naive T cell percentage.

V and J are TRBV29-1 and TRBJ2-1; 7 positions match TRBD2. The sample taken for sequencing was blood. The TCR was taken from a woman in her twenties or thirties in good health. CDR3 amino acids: CSVAELAKPEQFF. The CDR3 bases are TGCAGCGTCGCCGAACTAGCGAAACCGGAGCAGTTCTTC.